One and the same sample provided the 6 T cell receptor beta chains below, sequenced in a study of identical twins. One entry per CDR3 protein, called by TCRdb with MiXCR from the 5' RACE reads. There are nearly 900,000 distinct CDR3 sequences in the sample; 9% to 15% occur only once, and around 1.6% lies in the top ten. The data also belong to a second study, concerning yellow fever vaccine responses in identical twins.

The sample was PBMCs. All receptors derive from a woman aged 18-29 years in good health.

The chain employs TRBV19 and TRBJ2-1; TRBD2 aligns across 9 bases. The trim removed 7 bases at V and 9 bases at J, leaving 16 bases unmatched. The V gene's germline CDR1 is LNHDA and CDR2 SQIVND (reference sequence). This CDR3 has 16 residues. The CDR3 bases are TGTGCCAGTAATGCCCAGCGGGGGGCAAAGCGCCCTGAGCAGTTCTTC. Protein product: CASNAQRGAKRPEQFF.

Points on this clonotype: A single base separates this from a much larger clone, so it may be a read error. The rearrangement uses TRBV29-1 and TRBJ2-7, with 7 bases identical to TRBD1. The length of the CDR3 is 13 residues. Germline V gene lookup returns CDR1 SQVTM and CDR2 ANQGSEA. V gave up 4 bases and J gave up 6 bases; unmatched junction bases: 9. The CDR3 loop is CSVVGDRVGEQYF. CDR3 sequence (DNA): TGCAGCGTTGTAGGTGACAGGGTCGGCGAGCAGTACTTC.

This chain links TRBV5-1 with TRBJ2-7; 10 bases align to TRBD1. V lost 4 bases, J lost 7 bases, and 5 bases stayed unmatched. Germline CDR1 and CDR2: SGHRS and YFSETQ. This CDR3 has 13 amino acids. The CDR3 region has the DNA TGCGCCAGCAGCATAGGACAGGGGGGTGAGCAGTACGTC. Amino acid sequence: CASSIGQGGEQYV.

The sample holds a few counts of this clonotype. It may be a read error: a sequence one base away is much more abundant. This sequence joins TRBV28 and TRBJ2-3; no firm D call. CDR1 and CDR2 from the germline V gene are MDHEN and SYDVKM. Trimming removed 6 bases at V and 3 bases at J, with 1 base between. The CDR3 spans 10 residues. CDR3 bases: TGTGCCAGCAGGACAGATACGCAGTATTTT. Its protein product is CASRTDTQYF.

This chain links TRBV20-1 with TRBJ2-1; 8 bases align to TRBD2. CDR1 DFQATT and CDR2 SNEGSKA come from the germline V gene (reference sequence). V gave up 1 base and J gave up 9 bases; unmatched junction bases: 8. The CDR3 extends over 14 amino acids. The CDR3 region is CSARVAGGFSEQFF. The CDR3 nucleotides are TGCAGTGCTAGAGTCGCGGGAGGCTTTAGTGAGCAGTTCTTC.

This clonotype was detected only a few times. The chain carries TRBV12-5 and TRBJ2-3; a possible D gene is TRBD1 (7 bases). The V gene's germline CDR1 is LGHNT and CDR2 FRNRAP. The CDR3 runs 17 residues. V lost 4 bases to trimming and J lost 4 bases, with 21 bases between them. The chain's CDR3 is CASGSRQGLPGADTQYF. The CDR3 DNA is TGTGCTAGTGGTTCGCGACAGGGACTCCCTGGGGCAGATACGCAGTATTTT.